The 13 T cell receptor beta chains below all came from one sample that was sequenced in a study of cytomegalovirus exposure and HLA in healthy donors. The PCR employed 60 Vbeta primers together with 13 Jbeta primers. Data came from immunoSEQ multiplex PCR; TCRdb stores just in-frame clones and leaves some out. The table includes 150,000 to 200,000 clones, over 60% detected once. The material sequenced was PBMCs. The receptor source for this set is a woman aged 40 to 55 in good health and CMV-seronegative.

This chain joins TRBV10-3 and TRBJ2-1, with 8 bases that match TRBD1. The V gene's germline CDR1 is ENHRY and CDR2 SYGVKD. This CDR3 contains 15 residues. With V trimmed by 11 bases and J by 4 bases, 13 bases remained unmatched. CDR3 sequence: CAAAAGTGGYNEQFF. The CDR3 DNA is TGTGCCGCCGCGGCCGGGACAGGCGGATACAATGAGCAGTTCTTC.

This clone was found a few times. The chain is built from TRBV4-1 and TRBJ2-1; 9 bases are a match to TRBD1. There are 17 residues in the CDR3. V trimming: 8 bases; J trimming: 3 bases; junction bases outside the gene matches: 14. Germline CDR1 reads MGHRA; CDR2 reads YSYEKL. The CDR3, as DNA: TGCGCCAGCCGAACTATAGGCCGGACAGGGGACTACAATGAGCAGTTCTTC. This sequence encodes CASRTIGRTGDYNEQFF.

This clone was counted between two and nine times. The chain couples TRBV5-8 to TRBJ2-3; 11 positions match TRBD2. The CDR3 length is 15 residues. V shed 6 bases, J shed 3 bases, and the junction held 6 bases outside the gene matches. Germline V lookup: CDR1 SGHTS, CDR2 YDEGEE. The CDR3 sequence is CASIPTSGSTDTQYF. The CDR3 region has the DNA TGTGCCAGCATCCCTACTAGCGGGAGTACAGATACGCAGTATTTT.

The chain carries TRBV18 and TRBJ2-1; no reliable D call. The CDR3 length is 13 residues. Germline CDR1 and CDR2: KGHSH and LQKENI. V lost 2 bases and J 5 bases, leaving 7 bases between the germline ends. The CDR3 DNA sequence: TGTGCCAGCTCACCAAATTCAGACAATGAGCAGTTCTTC. This gives the protein CASSPNSDNEQFF.

The rearrangement joins TRBV11-3 to TRBJ1-2; tentative D call: TRBD1 (6 bases). V lost 0 bases to trimming and J lost 7 bases, with 18 bases between them. CDR1 and CDR2 (germline): SGHNT, YENEEA. The CDR3 extends over 16 amino acids. This CDR3 reads CASSLDSLSGGRGYTF. The CDR3 DNA sequence: TGTGCCAGCAGCTTAGATTCCTTGTCGGGGGGCCGTGGCTACACCTTC. Full variable domain (rest looked up from reference TRBV11-3 and TRBJ1-2): EAGVVQSPRYKIIEKKQPVAFWCNPISGHNTLYWYLQNLGQGPELLIRYENEEAVDDSQLPKDRFSAERLKGVDSTLKIQPAELGDSAVYLCASSLDSLSGGRGYTFGSGTRLTVV.

The chain has TRBV7-6 and TRBJ2-3; TRBD1 matches 8 bases. Germline CDR1 and CDR2: SGHVS and FNYEAQ. J was trimmed by 6 bases and V by 5 bases; bases with no gene match: 22. This CDR3 region has 19 residues. In DNA form, the CDR3 reads TGTGCCAGCAGCCCTACGGACAGGGCGGTATTTCGTCGGGCGGATACGCAGTATTTT. It is translated as CASSPTDRAVFRRADTQYF. The variable domain in full, completed from reference TRBV7-6 and TRBJ2-3, reads GAGVSQSPRYKVTKRGQDVALRCDPISGHVSLYWYRQALGQGPEFLTYFNYEAQQDKSGLPNDRFSAERPEGSISTLTIQRTEQRDSAMYRCASSPTDRAVFRRADTQYFGPGTRLTVL.

V gene TRBV4-1 combines with J gene TRBJ2-5; D may be TRBD2 (5 bases). The CDR3 totals 13 residues. V was clipped by 1 base and J by 4 bases, with 7 bases between them. Germline V gene sequence: CDR1 MGHRA, CDR2 YSYEKL. DNA of the CDR3: TGCGCCAGCAGCCAAGGACTACTAGAGACCCAGTACTTC. Translated, it gives CASSQGLLETQYF.

The rearrangement links TRBV15 to TRBJ1-2; 11 bases line up with TRBD1. The CDR3 runs 17 residues. Germline V lookup: CDR1 LNHNV, CDR2 YYDKDF (reference sequence). Unmatched junction bases numbered 8, after V lost 0 bases and J lost 5 bases. The CDR3 loop is CATSRDEGQGAWYGYTF. The DNA of the CDR3 is TGTGCCACCAGCAGAGATGAAGGACAGGGGGCTTGGTATGGCTACACCTTC.

This clone appeared once. The genes are TRBV11-2 and TRBJ1-2, with TRBD1 as a possible D gene (6 bases). V was shortened by 5 bases and J by 8 bases, with 18 bases between the two germline ends. CDR1 is SGHAT and CDR2 is FQNNGV in the germline V gene. The CDR3 has 14 residues. DNA of the CDR3: TGTGCCAGCAGCCACGAAGGGGGTCCTGAGGGCTACACCTTC. This sequence encodes CASSHEGGPEGYTF. Together with reference TRBV11-2 and TRBJ1-2, the CDR3 gives the full variable domain: EAGVAQSPRYKIIEKRQSVAFWCNPISGHATLYWYQQILGQGPKLLIQFQNNGVVDDSQLPKDRFSAERLKGVDSTLKIQPAKLEDSAVYLCASSHEGGPEGYTFGSGTRLTVV.

The chain joins TRBV7-2 to TRBJ2-1; 9 bases agree with TRBD2. The length of the CDR3 is 16 residues. Germline V lookup: CDR1 SGHTA, CDR2 FQGNSA. Unmatched junction bases numbered 8, after V lost 3 bases and J lost 5 bases. The CDR3 reads CASSLYSGSRNNEQFF. CDR3 sequence (DNA): TGTGCCAGCAGCTTGTATAGCGGGAGTAGGAACAATGAGCAGTTCTTC.

This clone occurred once. Other DNA sequences from this sample encode an identical CDR3 as well. The J gene is TRBJ1-2, the V gene TRBV18; D is ambiguous. The CDR3 is made up of 14 amino acids. CDR1 is KGHSH and CDR2 is LQKENI in the germline V gene. Trimming left V 6 bases short and J 0 bases short, with 11 bases between. CDR3 in amino acids: CASSPRETNYGYTF. The CDR3 DNA is TGTGCCAGCTCCCCCCGAGAGACTAACTATGGCTACACCTTC.

This chain links TRBV7-2 with TRBJ1-5; D gene unclear. Germline V gene lookup returns CDR1 SGHTA and CDR2 FQGNSA. This CDR3 comprises 17 residues. Trimming shortened V by 1 base and J by 0 bases, and 13 bases separated the two germline ends. CDR3 region: CASSLGLGENSNQPQHF. The DNA for the CDR3 is TGTGCCAGCAGCTTAGGATTAGGAGAGAATAGCAATCAGCCCCAGCATTTT.

The rearrangement links TRBV6-7 to TRBJ1-1; D may be TRBD1 (6 bases). TRBV6-7 is recorded as an ORF, its role being uncertain. V shed 5 bases and J shed 0 bases, with 13 bases lying between them. This CDR3 spans 15 amino acids. CDR3 amino acids: CASSNTGTMNTEAFF. The CDR3 DNA reads as TGTGCCAGCAGTAATACAGGGACCATGAACACTGAAGCTTTCTTT.